The entry below describes one T cell receptor beta chain. The sample comes from a study of blood T cell repertoires in COVID-19. Study background: COVID-19 samples from acute and convalescent phases originated in the United States, Italy and Spain. The cDNA or gDNA used as material had been derived from T cells, B-cell-depleted T cells, or PBMCs.

Source study methods: Amplifying reference gene primers gave estimates of nucleated cell counts. TCRdb's copy holds only in-frame clones and misses some; the assay was immunoSEQ multiplex PCR. V and J calls and clone size are given by that table; D and trimming were obtained from the DNA. This table holds 240,000 or so clones, more than 75% found once. This CDR3 region has 16 residues. The germline V gene has CDR1 KGHDR and CDR2 SFDVKD. With 2 bases removed from V and 2 bases from J, the gap between germline ends came to 13 bases. The specimen sequenced was peripheral blood. The rearrangement uses TRBV24-1 and TRBJ2-3, with D possibly being TRBD1 (6 bases). The sequence derives from a woman younger than 45 who had recovered from COVID-19. CDR3 amino acids: CATSDSTYRDTDTQYF. In DNA form, the CDR3 reads TGTGCCACCAGTGATTCGACCTACAGGGACACAGATACGCAGTATTTT.